This TCR beta chain was captured in a study of control samples from healthy donors and cancer patients. Repertoires were generated with immunoSEQ multiplex PCR, while TCRdb's copy carries only in-frame clones and drops some. This sample has some 110,000 clones, with 93% found just once. Sequences were obtained from blood. The sequence was obtained from a man aged 25-40 years in good health.

As DNA, the CDR3 is TGTGCCAGCAGCTTCGACAGGGGATTGGAGGGCTACACCTTC. It specifies CASSFDRGLEGYTF. The chain joins TRBV5-4 to TRBJ1-2; 8 bases fit TRBD1. The CDR3 is 14 amino acids. CDR1 is SGHNT and CDR2 is YYREEE in the germline V gene (reference sequence). J gave up 8 bases and V 2 bases, and 8 bases lay outside the gene matches.